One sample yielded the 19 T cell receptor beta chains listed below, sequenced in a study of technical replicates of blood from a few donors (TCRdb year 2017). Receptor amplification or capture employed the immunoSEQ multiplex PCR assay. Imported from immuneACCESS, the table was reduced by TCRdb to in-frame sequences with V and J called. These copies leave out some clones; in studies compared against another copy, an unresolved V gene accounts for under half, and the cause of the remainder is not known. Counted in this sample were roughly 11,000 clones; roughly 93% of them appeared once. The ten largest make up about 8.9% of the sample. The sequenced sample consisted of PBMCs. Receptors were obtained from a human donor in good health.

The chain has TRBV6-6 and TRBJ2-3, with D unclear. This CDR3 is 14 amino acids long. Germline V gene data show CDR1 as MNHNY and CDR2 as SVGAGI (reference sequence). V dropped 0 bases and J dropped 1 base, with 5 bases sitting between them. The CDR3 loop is CASSYSTRTDTQYF. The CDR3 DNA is TGTGCCAGCAGTTACTCGACTCGCACAGATACGCAGTATTTT.

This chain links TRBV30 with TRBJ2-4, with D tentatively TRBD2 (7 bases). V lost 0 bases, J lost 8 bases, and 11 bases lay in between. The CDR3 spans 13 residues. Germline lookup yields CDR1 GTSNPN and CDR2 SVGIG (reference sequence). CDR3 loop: CAWSVGGPDIQYF. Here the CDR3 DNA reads TGTGCCTGGAGTGTGGGGGGGCCGGACATTCAGTACTTC.

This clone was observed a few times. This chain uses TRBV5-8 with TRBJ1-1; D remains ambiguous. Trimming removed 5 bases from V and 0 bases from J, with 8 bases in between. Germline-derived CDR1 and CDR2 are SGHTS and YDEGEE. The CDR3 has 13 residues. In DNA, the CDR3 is TGTGCCAGCAGGTATACAATGAACACTGAAGCTTTCTTT. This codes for CASRYTMNTEAFF.

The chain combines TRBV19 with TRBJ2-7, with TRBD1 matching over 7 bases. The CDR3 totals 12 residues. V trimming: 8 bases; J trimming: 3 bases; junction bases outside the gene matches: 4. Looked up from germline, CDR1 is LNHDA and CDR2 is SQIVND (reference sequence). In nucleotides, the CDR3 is TGTGCCAGTGGCAGGGGGTACTACGAGCAGTACTTC. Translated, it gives CASGRGYYEQYF.

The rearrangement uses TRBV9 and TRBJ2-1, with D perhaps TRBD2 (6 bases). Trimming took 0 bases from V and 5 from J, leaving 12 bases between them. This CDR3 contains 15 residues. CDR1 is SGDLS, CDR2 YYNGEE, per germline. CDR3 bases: TGTGCCAGCAGCGTAGGTAGCGGCCCCGACAATGAGCAGTTCTTC. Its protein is CASSVGSGPDNEQFF.

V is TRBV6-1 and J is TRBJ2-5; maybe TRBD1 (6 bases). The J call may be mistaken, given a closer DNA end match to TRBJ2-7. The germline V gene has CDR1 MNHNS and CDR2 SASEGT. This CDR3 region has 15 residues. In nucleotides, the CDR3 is TGTGCCAGCAGTGATTTAGCAGGGGAAGGCCACGAGCAGTACTTC. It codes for CASSDLAGEGHEQYF.

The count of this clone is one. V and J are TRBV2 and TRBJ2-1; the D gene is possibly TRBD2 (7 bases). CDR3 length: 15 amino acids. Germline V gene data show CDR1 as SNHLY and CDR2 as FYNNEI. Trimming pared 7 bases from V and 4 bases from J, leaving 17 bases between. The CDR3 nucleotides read TGTGCCAGCAAGGGGGGGGAGAGGAGTTACAATGAGCAGTTCTTC. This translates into CASKGGERSYNEQFF.

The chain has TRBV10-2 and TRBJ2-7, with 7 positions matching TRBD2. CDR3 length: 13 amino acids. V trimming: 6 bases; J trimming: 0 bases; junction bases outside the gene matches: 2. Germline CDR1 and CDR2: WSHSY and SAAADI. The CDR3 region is CASSLAASYEQYF. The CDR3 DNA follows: TGCGCCAGCAGCCTAGCGGCCTCCTACGAGCAGTACTTC.

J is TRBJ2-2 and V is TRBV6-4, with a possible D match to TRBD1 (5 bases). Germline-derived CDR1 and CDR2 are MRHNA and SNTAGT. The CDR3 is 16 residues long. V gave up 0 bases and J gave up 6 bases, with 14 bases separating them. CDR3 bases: TGTGCCAGCAGTGACTCGAACCTAGGGGCACCCGGGGAGCTGTTTTTT. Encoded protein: CASSDSNLGAPGELFF.

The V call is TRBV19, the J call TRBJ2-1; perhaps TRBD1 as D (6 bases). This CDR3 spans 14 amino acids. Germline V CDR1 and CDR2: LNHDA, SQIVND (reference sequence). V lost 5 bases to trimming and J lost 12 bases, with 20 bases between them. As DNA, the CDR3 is TGTGCCAGTAGTCAACAGGGTGGGGCCCTGGGGCAGTTCTTC. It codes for CASSQQGGALGQFF. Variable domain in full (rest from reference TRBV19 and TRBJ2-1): DGGITQSPKYLFRKEGQNVTLSCEQNLNHDAMYWYRQDPGQGLRLIYYSQIVNDFQKGDIAEGYSVSREKKESFPLTVTSAQKNPTAFYLCASSQQGGALGQFFGPGTRLTVL.

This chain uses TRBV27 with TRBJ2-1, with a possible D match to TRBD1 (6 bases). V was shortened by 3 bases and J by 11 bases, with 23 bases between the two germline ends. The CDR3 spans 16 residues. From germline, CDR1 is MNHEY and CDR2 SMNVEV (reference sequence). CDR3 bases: TGTGCCAGCAGTTTCGGGCAGGTCGGGACAACCCTAAAGCAGTTCTTC. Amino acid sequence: CASSFGQVGTTLKQFF.

The CDR3 region has the DNA TGCGCCAGCAGCACTGGGACAGGATCGAAGAACACTGAAGCTTTCTTT. Translation gives CASSTGTGSKNTEAFF. The J gene is TRBJ1-1, the V gene TRBV5-1, with 8 positions matching TRBD1. Germline CDR1 reads SGHRS; CDR2 reads YFSETQ. V was pared by 4 bases and J by 1 base, with 9 bases of the junction left unmatched. This CDR3 contains 16 residues.

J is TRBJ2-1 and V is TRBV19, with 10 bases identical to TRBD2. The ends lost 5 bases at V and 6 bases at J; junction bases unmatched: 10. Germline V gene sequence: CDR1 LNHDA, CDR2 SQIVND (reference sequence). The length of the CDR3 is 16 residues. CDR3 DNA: TGTGCCAGTAGTTCGCAGGGACTAGCGACACTCAATGAGCAGTTCTTC. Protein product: CASSSQGLATLNEQFF.

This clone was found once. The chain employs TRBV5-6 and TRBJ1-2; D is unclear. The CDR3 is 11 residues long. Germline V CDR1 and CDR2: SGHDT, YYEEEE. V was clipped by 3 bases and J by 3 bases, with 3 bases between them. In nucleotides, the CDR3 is TGTGCCAGCAGCTCTTACTATGGCTACACCTTC. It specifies CASSSYYGYTF.

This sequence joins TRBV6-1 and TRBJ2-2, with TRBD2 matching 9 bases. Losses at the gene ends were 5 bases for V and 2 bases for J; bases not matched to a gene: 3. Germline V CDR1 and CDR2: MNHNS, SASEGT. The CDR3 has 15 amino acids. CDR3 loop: CASSPTSGNTGELFF. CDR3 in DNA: TGTGCCAGCAGTCCGACTAGCGGTAACACCGGGGAGCTGTTTTTT.

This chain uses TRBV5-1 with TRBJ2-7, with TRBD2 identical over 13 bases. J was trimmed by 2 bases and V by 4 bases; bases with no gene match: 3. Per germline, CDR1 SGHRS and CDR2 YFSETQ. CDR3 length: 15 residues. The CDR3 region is CASSEGLAGPYEQYF. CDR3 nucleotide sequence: TGCGCCAGCAGCGAGGGACTAGCGGGACCCTACGAGCAGTACTTC.

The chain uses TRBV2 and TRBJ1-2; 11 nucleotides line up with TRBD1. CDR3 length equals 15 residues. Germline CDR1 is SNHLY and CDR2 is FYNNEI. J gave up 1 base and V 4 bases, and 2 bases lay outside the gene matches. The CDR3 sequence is CASSGTGGFNYGYTF. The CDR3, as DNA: TGTGCCAGCAGTGGGACAGGGGGCTTTAACTATGGCTACACCTTC.

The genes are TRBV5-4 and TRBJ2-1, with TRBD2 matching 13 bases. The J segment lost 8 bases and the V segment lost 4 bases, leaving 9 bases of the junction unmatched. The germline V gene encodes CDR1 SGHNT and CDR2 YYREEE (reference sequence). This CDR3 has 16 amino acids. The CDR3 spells CASSPAGTSGDDEQFF. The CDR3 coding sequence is TGTGCCAGCAGCCCAGCCGGGACTAGCGGGGACGATGAGCAGTTCTTC.

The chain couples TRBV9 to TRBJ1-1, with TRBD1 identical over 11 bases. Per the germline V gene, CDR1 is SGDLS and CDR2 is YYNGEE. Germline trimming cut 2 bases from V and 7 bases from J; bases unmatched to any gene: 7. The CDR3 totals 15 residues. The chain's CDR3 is CASSVSPDRGREAFF. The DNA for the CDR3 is TGTGCCAGCAGCGTGAGCCCGGACAGGGGGCGTGAAGCTTTCTTT.